The rows below give T cell receptor beta chains drawn from one sample of a study of OX40 agonist ivuxolimab in advanced cancers. The repertoire was sequenced with immunoSEQ multiplex PCR; TCRdb's copy has only in-frame clones and lacks some. The sample yields more than 70,000 clones, approximately 91% seen once. The material was CD4+ or CD8+ T cells sorted from blood, obtained in a trial of the OX40 agonist ivuxolimab. Receptors were obtained from an adult with an advanced solid tumor such as melanoma, head and neck, liver or kidney cancer. CDR3s include the opening cysteine and the closing phenylalanine or tryptophan. D genes are given only for firm matches. Size is omitted from some rows. Given values are once, few, many or a class for expanded clones.

clone size: once; J gene: TRBJ2-5; D gene: TRBD2; V gene: TRBV4-3; CDR3 protein: CASSQGTSGFQETQYF; CDR3 DNA: TGCGCCAGCAGCCAAGGGACTAGCGGATTCCAAGAGACCCAGTACTTC
clone size: NA; J gene: TRBJ2-7; D gene: NA; V gene: TRBV7-2; CDR3 protein: CASSLSPQAYEQYF; CDR3 DNA: TGTGCCAGCAGTTTGTCCCCCCAAGCCTACGAGCAGTACTTC
clone size: NA; J gene: TRBJ1-5; D gene: NA; V gene: TRBV21-1; CDR3 protein: CASPCEGSDGNQPQHF; CDR3 DNA: TGTGCCAGCCCTTGCGAGGGATCCGACGGCAATCAGCCCCAGCATTTT
clone size: NA; J gene: TRBJ1-5; D gene: TRBD1; V gene: TRBV6-5; CDR3 protein: CASSPRGTVNQPQHF; CDR3 DNA: TGTGCCAGCAGCCCGAGGGGGACAGTGAATCAGCCCCAGCATTTT
clone size: NA; J gene: TRBJ2-3; D gene: NA; V gene: TRBV2; CDR3 protein: CASSVARGGTDTQYF; CDR3 DNA: TGTGCCAGCAGTGTAGCGAGAGGCGGGACAGATACGCAGTATTTT
clone size: NA; J gene: TRBJ2-5; D gene: NA; V gene: TRBV10-3; CDR3 protein: CAIRGAGEETQYF; CDR3 DNA: TGTGCCATCAGGGGGGCAGGGGAAGAGACCCAGTACTTC
clone size: NA; J gene: TRBJ1-5; D gene: TRBD1; V gene: TRBV7-9; CDR3 protein: CASSKTGGSPYGNQPQHF; CDR3 DNA: TGTGCCAGCAGCAAGACAGGGGGCTCTCCCTACGGCAATCAGCCCCAGCATTTT
clone size: NA; J gene: TRBJ2-7; D gene: TRBD2; V gene: TRBV9; CDR3 protein: CASSVGSGRSEQYF; CDR3 DNA: TGTGCCAGCAGCGTAGGTAGCGGGAGATCCGAGCAGTACTTC
clone size: NA; J gene: TRBJ2-5; D gene: TRBD1; V gene: TRBV6-5; CDR3 protein: CASSYSGTGIETQYF; CDR3 DNA: TGTGCCAGCAGTTACTCAGGGACAGGAATAGAGACCCAGTACTTC
clone size: NA; J gene: TRBJ2-1; D gene: TRBD1; V gene: TRBV5-4; CDR3 protein: CASSSRQGVSNEQFF; CDR3 DNA: TGTGCCAGCAGCTCACGACAGGGTGTAAGCAATGAGCAGTTCTTC
clone size: NA; J gene: TRBJ1-2; D gene: TRBD1; V gene: TRBV18; CDR3 protein: CASSQQGDYGYTF; CDR3 DNA: TGTGCCAGCTCACAACAGGGGGACTATGGCTACACCTTC
clone size: NA; J gene: TRBJ2-7; D gene: NA; V gene: TRBV28; CDR3 protein: CASSTRFEQYF; CDR3 DNA: TGTGCCAGCAGCACTAGGTTCGAGCAGTACTTC
clone size: NA; J gene: TRBJ2-3; D gene: TRBD1; V gene: TRBV27; CDR3 protein: CASSSYSRGTVANTQYF; CDR3 DNA: TGTGCCAGCAGTTCCTACTCCAGGGGGACCGTAGCGAATACGCAGTATTTT
clone size: NA; J gene: TRBJ2-1; D gene: NA; V gene: TRBV5-1; CDR3 protein: CASSPDGYNEQFF; CDR3 DNA: TGCGCCAGCAGCCCGGACGGGTACAATGAGCAGTTCTTC
clone size: NA; J gene: TRBJ2-1; D gene: TRBD2; V gene: TRBV9; CDR3 protein: CASSPSAGVGNEQFF; CDR3 DNA: TGTGCCAGCAGCCCCTCAGCGGGAGTGGGCAATGAGCAGTTCTTC
clone size: NA; J gene: TRBJ2-1; D gene: TRBD1; V gene: TRBV7-2; CDR3 protein: CASSIYGTEYNEQFF; CDR3 DNA: TGTGCCAGCAGCATATACGGGACAGAATACAATGAGCAGTTCTTC
clone size: NA; J gene: TRBJ1-3; D gene: TRBD1; V gene: TRBV19; CDR3 protein: CASSPTGVYGNTIYF; CDR3 DNA: TGTGCCAGTAGTCCGACAGGGGTTTACGGAAACACCATATATTTT